The 14 T cell receptor beta chains reported below all come from one sample, sequenced in a study of molecular identifiers for immune sequencing clone quantification. One entry per CDR3 protein, called by TCRdb with MiXCR from the PCR reads. The repertoire holds over 550,000 distinct CDR3 sequences, about 25% seen once, with 0.7% to 0.95% in the top ten. The sequencing input was naive CD8+ T cells from blood, with Jurkat cell RNA spiked in. The subset: FACS-sorted CD8+CD4-CCR7+CD45RA+ naive T cells. The origin of the receptors is a human donor in good health. Some libraries in this study had Jurkat cell RNA spiked in.

The chain carries TRBV14 and TRBJ1-2, with D hard to call. The CDR3 spans 13 residues. With 1 base removed from V and 4 bases from J, the gap between germline ends came to 7 bases. Germline CDR1 and CDR2: SGHDN and FVKESK. The CDR3 protein is CASSQVQLYGYTF. In DNA form, the CDR3 reads TGTGCCAGCAGCCAAGTACAGCTCTATGGCTACACCTTC.

The chain combines TRBV12-3 or TRBV12-4 with TRBJ1-2; 7 bases fit TRBD1. After removal of 6 bases from V and 0 bases from J, the junction contained 10 bases not matched to a gene. The CDR3 extends over 16 amino acids. The CDR3 DNA reads as TGTGCCAGCAGCCGACAGGGAGAGATTTCTAACTATGGCTACACCTTC. Its protein is CASSRQGEISNYGYTF.

On this clonotype itself: Just one base apart from a much larger clone, this may be a read error. This chain links TRBV13 with TRBJ1-2; D gene unclear. V was shortened by 3 bases and J by 0 bases, with 14 bases between the two germline ends. Germline V gene sequence: CDR1 PRHDT, CDR2 FYEKMQ (reference sequence). The CDR3 totals 16 residues. The CDR3 DNA reads TGTGCCAGCAGCTTGAATCCAACGCCCGCTAACTATGGCTACACCTTC. It specifies CASSLNPTPANYGYTF.

A remark on this clonotype: Given a much more abundant clone one base away, this may be a read error. Because the CDR3 is missing its conserved closing phenylalanine or tryptophan, this is likely a read error. V usage is TRBV5-1 and J usage is TRBJ2-7; D is unclear. CDR3 length: 13 residues. Trimming pared 4 bases from V and 2 bases from J, leaving 10 bases between. Germline CDR1 is SGHRS and CDR2 is YFSETQ. CDR3 sequence (DNA): TGCGCCAGCAGCATTGGAAGTGCCTACGAGCAGTACCTC. This gives the protein CASSIGSAYEQYL.

This clonotype occurred a few times. The V and J genes are TRBV12-3 or TRBV12-4 and TRBJ2-1; 13 nucleotides line up with TRBD2. This CDR3 region has 15 residues. V shed 5 bases and J 8 bases; nucleotides not matched to a gene: 6. The DNA for the CDR3 is TGTGCCAGCAGTCAACTAGCGGGGGGGGCCTATGAGCAGTTCTTC. It specifies CASSQLAGGAYEQFF.

This chain links TRBV11-1 with TRBJ2-1, with D possibly called TRBD1 or TRBD2 (6 bases each). CDR3 size: 13 residues. Germline CDR1 and CDR2: SGHAT and FQDESV (reference sequence). The V end was cut by 1 base, the J end by 10 bases, with 11 bases between. The CDR3 protein is CASSLVGGDEQFF. The CDR3 coding sequence is TGTGCCAGCAGCTTAGTCGGGGGCGACGAGCAGTTCTTC.

The sample holds many counts of this clonotype. The chain employs TRBV4-2 and TRBJ1-3, with 9 bases fitting TRBD1. The germline gives CDR1 LGHNA, CDR2 YNFKEQ. V was clipped by 3 bases and J by 3 bases; unmatched bases: 3. The length of the CDR3 is 15 residues. CDR3 in DNA: TGTGCCAGCAGCCAGGACAGGGGTTATGGAAACACCATATATTTT. This encodes CASSQDRGYGNTIYF.

The rearrangement joins TRBV4-2 to TRBJ2-7, with D tentatively TRBD1 (6 bases). Looked up from germline, CDR1 is LGHNA and CDR2 is YNFKEQ. The CDR3 covers 17 residues. Deletions cut 7 bases from V and 0 bases from J, with 22 bases between. In DNA, the CDR3 is TGTGCCAGCACCCCAGTCACTACGACAGGTGTCTCCTACGAGCAGTACTTC. Amino acid sequence: CASTPVTTTGVSYEQYF.

This clonotype has a count of ten or more. The chain uses TRBV7-2 and TRBJ2-3, with D possibly TRBD1 on 5 matching bases. The CDR3 runs to 17 residues. Trimming removed 3 bases from V and 1 base from J, with 17 bases in between. Per the germline V gene, CDR1 is SGHTA and CDR2 is FQGNSA. The CDR3, as DNA: TGTGCCAGCAGCTTCCCCAGACAGTTCCAAGGCACAGATACGCAGTATTTT. Amino acid sequence: CASSFPRQFQGTDTQYF. Full variable domain (rest looked up from reference TRBV7-2 and TRBJ2-3): GAGVSQSPSNKVTEKGKDVELRCDPISGHTALYWYRQSLGQGLEFLIYFQGNSAPDKSGLPSDRFSAERTGGSVSTLTIQRTQQEDSAVYLCASSFPRQFQGTDTQYFGPGTRLTVL.

In this sample, this clonotype turned up many times. This sequence joins TRBV28 and TRBJ2-4; TRBD2 agrees at 7 bases. This CDR3 has 14 amino acids. Trimming at V came to 2 bases and at J to 4 bases, leaving 2 bases not matched to a gene. Germline V CDR1 and CDR2: MDHEN, SYDVKM. CDR3 coding DNA: TGTGCCAGCAGTTTACTAGCGGTTAAAAACATTCAGTACTTC. Protein product: CASSLLAVKNIQYF.

The chain combines TRBV12-3 or TRBV12-4 with TRBJ2-1; D tentatively fits TRBD1 or TRBD2 (6 bases each). V was cut by 1 base and J by 5 bases, with 18 bases left in between. This CDR3 is built from 17 residues. CDR3 loop: CASSLVSWGAINNEQFF. CDR3 bases: TGTGCCAGCAGTTTAGTTTCTTGGGGGGCCATAAACAATGAGCAGTTCTTC.

The chain carries TRBV7-9 and TRBJ2-7; no definite D call. This CDR3 comprises 13 residues. CDR1 and CDR2 (germline): SEHNR, FQNEAQ (reference sequence). The V end lost 1 base, the J end lost 5 bases, and 9 bases lay between the germline ends. The CDR3 loop is CASSLGVSDEQYF. The CDR3 DNA reads as TGTGCCAGCAGCTTAGGAGTTTCGGACGAGCAGTACTTC.

The chain employs TRBV13 and TRBJ2-2; TRBD1 or TRBD2 may be the D gene (7 bases each). CDR3 length: 14 residues. Trimming left V 8 bases short and J 6 bases short, with 16 bases between. Germline V gene lookup returns CDR1 PRHDT and CDR2 FYEKMQ (reference sequence). This CDR3 reads CASRLQGGAGELFF. CDR3 nucleotides: TGTGCCAGCCGCCTCCAGGGGGGGGCCGGGGAGCTGTTTTTT.

Worth noting for this clonotype: The junction departs from germline at one end; a sequencing error may be responsible. The V gene is TRBV7-2, the J gene TRBJ1-5; D may be TRBD1 (5 bases). Germline V gene sequence: CDR1 SGHTA, CDR2 FQGNSA. This CDR3 has 15 residues. The CDR3 here is CASSLDAGANQPQPF. The CDR3 nucleotides read TGTGCCAGCAGCTTAGATGCCGGGGCCAATCAGCCCCAGCCTTTT.